Listed below are T cell receptor beta chains from one sample, sequenced in a study of blood T cell repertoires in COVID-19. Using immunoSEQ multiplex PCR, the repertoire was profiled, and TCRdb retains in-frame clones only, with some absent. There are more than 300,000 clones in the sample; roughly four fifths occur only once, and approximately 4.7% lies in the top ten. The sequencing input was PBMCs or T cells enriched from blood (not recorded which). Receptors were obtained from a woman aged 45-65 years who had recovered from COVID-19. Each CDR3 is given with its conserved first and last residue.

J: TRBJ2-2; V: TRBV7-9; CDR3: CASSSQRQGAGELFF
J: TRBJ1-2; V: TRBV30; CDR3: CAWSVFSSYGYTF
J: TRBJ2-1; V: TRBV19; CDR3: CASSIAGTSYNEQFF
J: TRBJ2-7; V: TRBV11-3; CDR3: CASSESGLSYEQYF
J: TRBJ1-3; V: TRBV6-5; CDR3: CASSFTEGVGNTIYF
J: TRBJ1-3; V: TRBV4-2; CDR3: CASSTHRGSGNTIYF
J: TRBJ2-1; V: TRBV6-5; CDR3: CASSYSASGGAYEQFF
J: TRBJ2-1; V: TRBV19; CDR3: CASRERGDSYNEQFF
J: TRBJ1-1; V: TRBV5-5; CDR3: CASSDRQGTWNTEAFF
J: TRBJ2-1; V: TRBV11-2; CDR3: CASSLRLAGGGHNEQFF
J: TRBJ1-3; V: TRBV7-9; CDR3: CASSLPPNSDTIYF
J: TRBJ1-2; V: TRBV5-1; CDR3: CASRLGQSNYGYTF
J: TRBJ1-1; V: TRBV10-2; CDR3: CASSEAPGDTEAFF
J: TRBJ1-2; V: TRBV12-3/TRBV12-4; CDR3: CASSLSTGYGYTF
J: TRBJ1-5; V: TRBV27; CDR3: CASSLLGNQPQHF
J: TRBJ2-6; V: TRBV5-6; CDR3: CASSLSPTGLTGANVLTF
J: TRBJ1-1; V: TRBV7-9; CDR3: CASSPQGGGTEAFF
J: TRBJ2-7; V: TRBV7-6; CDR3: CASSLGISGLSYEQYF
J: TRBJ2-1; V: TRBV7-9; CDR3: CASSLGLSGPYNEQFF
J: TRBJ1-2; V: TRBV18; CDR3: CASSPGTGPNYGYTF
J: TRBJ1-1; V: TRBV3-1/TRBV3-2; CDR3: CASSRQGAEAFF
J: TRBJ2-3; V: TRBV11-3; CDR3: CASSEGDTQYF
J: TRBJ1-2; V: TRBV7-2; CDR3: CASSLLAGLNYGYTF
J: TRBJ1-6; V: TRBV27; CDR3: CASRSGTRPWPLHF
J: TRBJ2-1; V: TRBV11-3; CDR3: CASSPQARRYNEQFF
J: TRBJ1-5; V: TRBV6-5; CDR3: CASNLDSTSSPQHF
J: TRBJ2-1; V: TRBV4-3; CDR3: CASSQDHQSFYRAAEQFF
J: TRBJ2-7; V: TRBV28; CDR3: CASTGFAGTGGYEQYF
J: TRBJ2-3; V: TRBV11-3; CDR3: CASSRTVGLASTDTQYF